This TCR beta chain derives from a study of vaccination effects on CD4 cells after COVID-19. With regard to this clone: Its antigen is as yet unknown.

Sequenced by immunoSEQ multiplex PCR; TCRdb stores in-frame clones only, minus some. The sample has around 30,000 clones; about 63% are singletons. The ViraFEST assay expanded antigen-specific CD4+ T cells with viral peptide pools before sequencing. Investigators separated out CD4+ T cells once 10 days of culture had passed. The CDR3 totals 14 residues. Germline V gives CDR1 SGHTA, CDR2 FQGNSA. V lost 4 bases and J 1 base, leaving 10 bases between the germline ends. The receptor was derived from a human donor who received a COVID-19 vaccine. The rearrangement joins TRBV7-2 to TRBJ1-1, with no clear D. Sequencing used CD4+ T cells from PBMCs cultured with HCoV-229E spike peptides, obtained before COVID-19 vaccination. CDR3 in DNA: TGTGCCAGCAGCTCCCGGGCTCCGAACACTGAAGCTTTCTTT. It codes for CASSSRAPNTEAFF. Complete variable domain (other parts from reference TRBV7-2 and TRBJ1-1): GAGVSQSPSNKVTEKGKDVELRCDPISGHTALYWYRQSLGQGLEFLIYFQGNSAPDKSGLPSDRFSAERTGGSVSTLTIQRTQQEDSAVYLCASSSRAPNTEAFFGQGTRLTVV.